The clone carrying this T cell receptor (beta chain) was observed a few times. TCRdb processed the 5' RACE reads anew with MiXCR; each CDR3 protein has one entry. The table has around 200,000 distinct CDR3 sequences, more than 9% seen once; the top ten hold 3% to 3.5%. The data belong to a study of T-cell memory formation after mild COVID-19. Specimen: PBMCs or a T cell subset sorted from them (not recorded which). The receptor was derived from a man aged 18 to 30 who had mild COVID-19 (a few samples of this study predate the infection). Cell type and time point are not known.

In DNA, the CDR3 is TGTGCCAGCAGCTTGACTAGCGGGGTTTACGGTCCCATTCAGTACTTC. It codes for CASSLTSGVYGPIQYF. The V gene is TRBV7-9, the J gene TRBJ2-4; 11 bases align to TRBD2. Per the germline V gene, CDR1 is SEHNR and CDR2 is FQNEAQ (reference sequence). The junction had 10 bases not matched to a gene; V was cut back by 3 bases and J by 9 bases. CDR3 length equals 16 residues.